This T cell receptor beta chain was sequenced for a study of cytomegalovirus exposure and HLA in healthy donors. Study observations and caveats: Whilst most TCR sequences proved rare, a subset of public TCRs occurred across many donors. Later, an analysis showed that TCR beta chains associated with HLA were more clonally expanded than others that were equally common.

The primer mix had 60 Vbeta and 13 Jbeta primers. This table comes from immunoSEQ multiplex PCR, and its TCRdb copy is limited to in-frame clones, with some not included. The sample has roughly 130,000 clones, approximately 79% seen once. Though nominally healthy at sampling, donors likely had unrecorded immune exposures. Trimming stripped 5 bases from V and 5 bases from J, with 12 bases between. CDR1 is MNHNY, CDR2 SVGAGI, per germline (reference sequence). The CDR3 extends over 13 amino acids. With regard to this clone: Its antigen is undetermined.

The rearrangement uses TRBV6-6 and TRBJ2-5; weak D call: TRBD2 (6 bases). Sequenced material: PBMCs. The source of this sequence is a man between 18 and 29 years old in good health and CMV-seropositive. CDR3 loop: CASSPAGSETQYF. The CDR3 DNA reads TGTGCCAGCAGTCCCGCGGGAAGCGAGACCCAGTACTTC.